The 14 T cell receptor beta chains given below trace back to one sample, sequenced in a study of T cells in Graves' hyperthyroidism and ophthalmopathy (dated by TCRdb to 2018 to 2020). Receptors were amplified or captured by multiplex PCR. Sequencing took place on an Illumina HiSeq 2000. The TCR beta CDR3 regions were amplified from RNA transcripts. The TCR CDR3 was subjected to a first round of RT-PCR using the HTBI primer set and the Qiagen OneStep RT-PCR kit. TCRdb reworked the public reads: Q25 trimming with fastp, MiXCR clone assembly, productive beta chains retained. Each record represents a unique CDR3 protein, reported with the most common genes and DNA among its rows. The sample contains 200,000 to 250,000 distinct CDR3 sequences, less than 20% of them found a single time. Around 30% of the sample is in the top ten clones. Sequencing was carried out using blood. The receptors shown here come from a woman between 18 and 30 years old with Graves' ophthalmopathy.

The sample holds a few counts of this clonotype. Possible read error: a much larger clone is one base away. The J gene is TRBJ1-2, the V gene TRBV10-2; the D is unclear. Germline loops: CDR1 WSHSY, CDR2 SAAADI. The CDR3 has 12 amino acids. The CDR3 coding sequence is TGCGCCGGCAGTGAATGGGGAAATGGCTACACCTTC. As protein: CAGSEWGNGYTF.

V usage is TRBV20-1 and J usage is TRBJ2-1, with 9 positions matching TRBD1. J lost 6 bases, V lost 1 base, and 7 bases had no gene match. This CDR3 region has 15 residues. From germline, CDR1 is DFQATT and CDR2 SNEGSKA (reference sequence). The CDR3 spells CSARAAGTGTNEQFF. In DNA form, the CDR3 reads TGCAGTGCTAGAGCCGCCGGGACAGGGACCAATGAGCAGTTCTTC.

This clonotype was seen ten or more times. The CDR3 region has the DNA TGTGCCAGCAGCTTAATCACTAGCGGGGAGGGGGATACGCAGTATTTT. It translates to CASSLITSGEGDTQYF. The chain has TRBV11-3 and TRBJ2-3; TRBD2 matches at 10 bases. In germline, CDR1 is SGHNT, CDR2 YENEEA. The CDR3 is 16 residues long. The V and J ends lost 2 bases and 6 bases, in that order; junction bases with no gene match: 8.

Ten or more counts support this clonotype. This rearrangement joins TRBV6-1 to TRBJ2-3; 9 nucleotides match TRBD1. Germline CDR1 reads MNHNS; CDR2 reads SASEGT. Germline trimming cut 6 bases from V and 6 bases from J; bases unmatched to any gene: 13. This CDR3 comprises 16 residues. The CDR3: CASRHTGQGIFDTQYF. The CDR3 DNA reads as TGTGCCAGCAGACACACTGGACAGGGGATTTTCGATACGCAGTATTTT.

Regarding this clonotype: A read error may produce the germline difference seen at one junction end. The rearrangement links TRBV11-2 to TRBJ2-5; no definite D call. There are 13 residues in the CDR3. Germline CDR1 is SGHAT and CDR2 is FQNNGV. The CDR3 DNA is TGTGCCAGCAGCCAAGATCCTTGGGAACATAGAGACTTC. It specifies CASSQDPWEHRDF.

This clonotype has ten or more counts. The chain recombines TRBV28 with TRBJ1-2; 9 bases are shared with TRBD1. CDR1 and CDR2 from the germline V gene are MDHEN and SYDVKM. This CDR3 has 16 amino acids. V lost 5 bases, J lost 0 bases, and 7 bases stayed unmatched. CDR3 loop: CASSRLGTGTNYGYTF. The CDR3, as DNA: TGTGCCAGCAGTCGACTCGGGACAGGGACTAACTATGGCTACACCTTC.

This clonotype was found many times. CDR3 in amino acids: CASGVAQHF. The CDR3 DNA reads as TGTGCCAGCGGGGTAGCCCAGCATTTT. J is TRBJ1-5 and V is TRBV28; D gene uncertain. CDR1 is MDHEN, CDR2 SYDVKM, per germline. The CDR3 extends over 9 amino acids. The V and J ends lost 8 bases and 11 bases respectively, with 7 bases between them.

This clonotype was detected many times. V usage is TRBV19 and J usage is TRBJ2-2; 9 bases align to TRBD1. V was pared by 9 bases and J by 5 bases, with 10 bases of the junction left unmatched. There are 15 residues in the CDR3. Germline V lookup: CDR1 LNHDA, CDR2 SQIVND (reference sequence). The CDR3 protein is CASCPGQGNTGELFF. CDR3 DNA: TGTGCCAGCTGCCCGGGACAGGGCAATACCGGGGAGCTGTTTTTT.

This clonotype was observed many times. The genes are TRBV20-1 and TRBJ1-1, with 7 bases lining up with TRBD1. The CDR3 has 14 amino acids. The germline gives CDR1 DFQATT, CDR2 SNEGSKA (reference sequence). V shed 5 bases and J 2 bases; nucleotides not matched to a gene: 8. The CDR3 DNA follows: TGCAGTGCTCGGAGAGGGGGCGACAACACTGAAGCTTTCTTT. It codes for CSARRGGDNTEAFF.

Ten or more counts support this clonotype. V usage is TRBV19 and J usage is TRBJ2-6; D possibly corresponds to TRBD1 (5 bases). Per the germline V gene, CDR1 is LNHDA and CDR2 is SQIVND (reference sequence). The CDR3 covers 14 residues. Trimming shortened V by 3 bases and J by 5 bases, and 8 bases separated the two germline ends. The CDR3 DNA follows: TGTGCCAGTAGTATCGGACATCGGGCCAACGTCCTGACTTTC. This encodes CASSIGHRANVLTF.

This clonotype was recorded at least ten times. This chain links TRBV27 with TRBJ2-7; 7 bases agree with TRBD1. The V segment lost 4 bases and the J segment 2 bases; nucleotides outside the gene matches: 2. The germline gives CDR1 MNHEY, CDR2 SMNVEV (reference sequence). The CDR3 runs to 13 residues. The CDR3 DNA reads TGTGCCAGCAGTTGGGGGACAGCCTACGAGCAGTACTTC. The encoded protein is CASSWGTAYEQYF.

This clonotype was counted ten times or more. V gene TRBV28 combines with J gene TRBJ1-2; D might be TRBD1 (6 bases). CDR3 size: 15 residues. CDR1 and CDR2 from the germline V gene are MDHEN and SYDVKM. The germline V and J ends were trimmed by 8 bases and 1 base, with 17 bases remaining between them. CDR3: CASGGNRVGNYGYTF. CDR3 coding DNA: TGTGCCAGCGGGGGGAACAGGGTCGGTAACTATGGCTACACCTTC.

The chain employs TRBV7-2 and TRBJ1-4; D is unclear. Germline values: CDR1 SGHTA, CDR2 FQGNSA. V gave up 4 bases and J gave up 4 bases, with 4 bases separating them. The length of the CDR3 is 12 residues. The CDR3 sequence is CASSSFNEKLFF. CDR3 nucleotide sequence: TGTGCCAGCAGCTCCTTTAATGAAAAACTGTTTTTT.

This clonotype has a count of ten or more. This chain links TRBV5-1 with TRBJ1-2; 9 bases map to TRBD1. CDR1 is SGHRS, CDR2 YFSETQ, per germline. Trimming cost V 4 bases and J 5 bases; bases outside gene matches: 9. CDR3 length: 15 residues. CDR3 nucleotides: TGCGCCAGCAGCGCCACAGGGGGCGCCGGGTATGGCTACACCTTC. This sequence encodes CASSATGGAGYGYTF.